At least ten counts were recorded for the clone carrying this TCR beta chain. The data were taken from a study of T-cell reconstitution after alpha-beta-depleted transplantation in children. Unique molecular identifiers were incorporated when the TCRbeta library was constructed. TCRdb reprocessed the PCR reads with MiXCR, giving one entry per CDR3 protein. The top ten hold around 3.3% of the sample, which has about 540,000 distinct CDR3 sequences, approximately 20% seen once. V lost 0 bases, J lost 4 bases, and 7 bases lay in between. The CDR3 is 13 amino acids. Germline V lookup: CDR1 SGHRS, CDR2 YFSETQ.

The V and J genes are TRBV5-1 and TRBJ1-1; no firm D call. This clonotype was obtained from a human donor who donated a stem cell graft to a child with acute lymphoblastic leukemia. The sample was PBMCs from the stem cell graft donor, taken from the stem cell graft. CDR3 nucleotides: TGCGCCAGCAGCTTGGATCGGGGCACTGAAGCTTTCTTT. Its protein product is CASSLDRGTEAFF.